The TCR beta chain described here comes from a study of OX40 agonist ivuxolimab in advanced cancers. Background on the study: Under the entry rules, prior anti-PD-1, anti-PD-L1 or anti-CTLA-4 therapy was allowed, and 40% had some.

Points on this clone: The antigen remains undetermined.

CDR3 size: 15 residues. The V end lost 7 bases, the J end lost 0 bases, and 13 bases lay between the germline ends. Germline CDR1 and CDR2: SNHLY and FYNNEI. Study-wide findings and caveats: By week 6 at 0.1 to 3.0 mg/kg, blood CD4+ and CD8+ T cells had expanded clonally.

Produced via immunoSEQ multiplex PCR; TCRdb's table is partial and in-frame only. The sample holds about 37,000 clones, about 90% seen once. This sequence was found in an adult with an advanced solid tumor such as melanoma, head and neck, liver or kidney cancer. Sequenced material: CD4+ or CD8+ T cells sorted from blood, taken in a trial of the OX40 agonist ivuxolimab. V gene TRBV2 combines with J gene TRBJ1-5; D ambiguous. The CDR3 sequence: CASNQDSNSNQPQHF. CDR3 coding DNA: TGTGCCAGCAACCAGGACTCAAATAGCAATCAGCCCCAGCATTTT.